Listed below are T cell receptor beta chains from one sample, sequenced in a study of T cells in Graves' hyperthyroidism and ophthalmopathy. TCRdb reanalysed the multiplex PCR reads using MiXCR and keeps one entry per CDR3 protein. The repertoire includes about 700,000 distinct CDR3 sequences, over 40% of them detected once, and under 8.5% sits in the top ten. Material: peripheral blood or thyroid tissue (not recorded which). These receptors all stem from an adult man with Graves' disease, either hyperthyroidism or ophthalmopathy (not recorded which). Both conserved end residues are part of each CDR3. The D gene is left open where the match is weak. Rows give clone size only sometimes, using once, few, many, or a class for an expanded clone.

clone_size j_call v_call d_call cdr3_aa cdr3_nt
NA TRBJ1-2 TRBV19 NA CASSLVLGRENYYGYTF TGTGCCAGCAGCTTGGTGTTGGGGAGGGAAAATTACTATGGCTACACCTTC
many TRBJ2-7 TRBV29-1 TRBD2 CSVAGLAGAYEQYF TGCAGCGTAGCAGGACTAGCGGGGGCCTACGAGCAGTACTTC
NA TRBJ1-1 TRBV20-1 NA CSAVDSSNTEAFF TGCAGTGCCGTGGACAGTAGTAACACTGAAGCTTTCTTT
NA TRBJ2-5 TRBV20-1 NA CSAGAFYQETQYF TGCAGTGCAGGGGCTTTTTACCAAGAGACCCAGTACTTC
NA TRBJ2-2 TRBV7-9 NA CASSLEQKGLAGELFF TGTGCCAGCAGCTTAGAACAGAAGGGGTTGGCCGGGGAGCTGTTTTTT
NA TRBJ1-6 TRBV19 NA CASNIQGNSPLHF TGTGCCAGCAATATTCAGGGGAATTCACCCCTCCACTTT
few TRBJ1-5 TRBV20-1 NA CSARSEVDQPQHF TGCAGTGCTAGATCCGAGGTGGATCAGCCCCAGCATTTT
NA TRBJ2-5 TRBV20-1 NA CSATGVGETQYF TGCAGTGCTACCGGGGTTGGAGAGACCCAGTACTTC
NA TRBJ1-6 TRBV10-3 NA CAISYDFGGNSPLHF TGTGCCATCTCCTATGACTTCGGCGGTAATTCACCCCTCCACTTT
NA TRBJ1-1 TRBV19 NA CASSIGAAPNTEAFF TGTGCCAGTAGTATAGGGGCCGCCCCGAACACTGAAGCTTTCTTT
few TRBJ1-5 TRBV12-3/TRBV12-4 NA CASSTGHFNQPQHF TGTGCCAGCAGCACGGGACACTTCAATCAGCCCCAGCATTTT
NA TRBJ1-1 TRBV5-1 NA CASSRTALNTEAFF TGTGCCAGCAGTAGGACAGCCCTGAACACTGAAGCTTTCTTT
NA TRBJ1-1 TRBV24-1 NA CATSDLTVSGTEAFF TGTGCCACCAGTGATCTTACAGTGAGCGGCACTGAAGCTTTCTTT
NA TRBJ1-3 TRBV9 NA CASSVAAGFSGNTIYF TGTGCCAGCAGCGTAGCGGCGGGCTTCTCTGGAAACACCATATATTTT
NA TRBJ2-7 TRBV10-2 TRBD1 CASSTTPGQKTYEQYF TGCGCCAGCAGCACAACCCCGGGACAGAAGACCTACGAGCAGTACTTC
NA TRBJ1-2 TRBV5-1 NA CASSGNRESPNYGYTF TGCGCCAGCAGTGGGAACCGCGAATCTCCTAACTATGGCTACACCTTC
many TRBJ1-2 TRBV29-1 NA CGAETNYGYTF TGCGGAGCGGAAACAAACTATGGCTACACCTTC
NA TRBJ1-4 TRBV7-9 TRBD1 CASDNGADREEEKLFF TGTGCCAGCGATAATGGGGCCGACAGGGAGGAGGAAAAACTGTTTTTT
NA TRBJ2-2 TRBV24-1 NA CASSAGWTALRTGELFF TGTGCCAGCAGTGCCGGATGGACGGCCCTACGGACCGGGGAGCTGTTTTTT
NA TRBJ1-1 TRBV29-1 NA CSVDAGAGTEAFF TGCAGCGTTGACGCAGGGGCGGGCACTGAAGCTTTCTTT
NA TRBJ2-7 TRBV19 NA CASSSQASYEQYF TGTGCCAGTAGTAGTCAGGCATCCTACGAGCAGTACTTC
NA TRBJ2-5 TRBV12-3/TRBV12-4 NA CASSLSGGTQYF TGTGCCAGCAGTTTGAGTGGGGGGACCCAGTACTTC
few TRBJ1-1 TRBV7-9 NA CASSLDWAGRHTEAFF TGTGCCAGCAGCTTAGATTGGGCAGGGCGCCACACTGAAGCTTTCTTT
many TRBJ1-5 TRBV24-1 NA CATSEQGVEQPQHF TGTGCCACCAGTGAACAGGGTGTAGAGCAGCCCCAGCATTTT
NA TRBJ1-5 TRBV6-5 NA CASSKLSPQLSNQPQHF TGTGCCAGCAGTAAACTCAGCCCGCAGTTGAGCAATCAGCCCCAGCATTTT
NA TRBJ1-2 TRBV5-1 NA CASSFLDTTYGYTF TGCGCCAGCAGCTTCCTAGATACTACCTATGGCTACACCTTC
many TRBJ1-4 TRBV6-4 NA CAPSTNEKLFF TGTGCCCCTTCAACTAATGAAAAACTGTTTTTT
NA TRBJ1-6 TRBV2 NA CASSGEGGRVPLHF TGTGCCAGCAGTGGCGAGGGCGGGCGGGTGCCCCTCCACTTT
NA TRBJ1-2 TRBV12-3/TRBV12-4 NA CASSLDKGGYTF TGTGCCAGCAGTTTAGATAAAGGAGGCTACACCTTC
NA TRBJ2-5 TRBV7-8 TRBD2 CASSLNGGGGAQETQYF TGTGCCAGCAGCTTAAATGGTGGCGGGGGGGCCCAAGAGACCCAGTACTTC
few TRBJ1-2 TRBV11-2 NA CASRSGQTNYGYTF TGTGCCAGCAGGTCGGGACAAACTAACTATGGCTACACCTTC
NA TRBJ1-2 TRBV6-5 TRBD1 CASNADRDGGYTF TGTGCCAGCAATGCCGACAGGGATGGTGGCTACACCTTC
few TRBJ1-6 TRBV9 NA CASSPQSYGDSPLHF TGTGCCAGCAGCCCCCAATCCTATGGGGATTCACCCCTCCACTTT
NA TRBJ1-2 TRBV12-3/TRBV12-4 TRBD1 CASSSDRGQGGGYTF TGTGCCAGCAGTTCGGACAGAGGACAGGGAGGTGGCTACACCTTC
many TRBJ1-2 TRBV7-9 NA CASSQGGVRYGYTF TGTGCCAGCAGCCAAGGTGGCGTGCGGTATGGCTACACCTTC
NA TRBJ1-5 TRBV2 NA CASSVSRTNQPQHF TGTGCCAGCAGTGTTTCACGGACAAATCAGCCCCAGCATTTT
many TRBJ1-2 TRBV12-3/TRBV12-4 TRBD1 CASRSTGGSYGYTF TGTGCCAGCAGATCGACAGGGGGCAGCTATGGCTACACCTTC
NA TRBJ2-5 TRBV7-9 NA CASTFGFRETQYF TGTGCCAGCACCTTCGGTTTTAGGGAGACCCAGTACTTC
many TRBJ2-5 TRBV7-9 NA CASSSGGETETQYF TGTGCCAGCAGCTCCGGAGGGGAGACAGAGACCCAGTACTTC
NA TRBJ2-5 TRBV12-3/TRBV12-4 NA CASSPTAKQETQYF TGTGCCAGCTCGCCGACAGCCAAACAAGAGACCCAGTACTTC
NA TRBJ1-5 TRBV7-9 NA CASSQGRPGDQPQHF TGTGCCAGCAGCCAAGGGCGGCCCGGCGATCAGCCCCAGCATTTT
many TRBJ1-5 TRBV24-1 NA CATSDWQGNQPQHF TGTGCCACCAGTGATTGGCAGGGCAATCAGCCCCAGCATTTT
NA TRBJ1-4 TRBV12-3/TRBV12-4 NA CASSLSHGSFNEKLFF TGTGCCAGCAGTTTATCGCACGGCTCCTTTAATGAAAAACTGTTTTTT
few TRBJ2-6 TRBV12-3/TRBV12-4 NA CASSYSIGSGANVLTF TGTGCCAGCAGTTACTCGATAGGTTCTGGGGCCAACGTCCTGACTTTC
NA TRBJ1-1 TRBV7-9 NA CASTHYGGPRDTEAFF TGTGCCAGCACCCACTACGGGGGGCCGCGGGACACTGAAGCTTTCTTT
many TRBJ1-1 TRBV10-2 NA CASSEGRGTEAFF TGCGCCAGCAGTGAGGGCAGGGGTACTGAAGCTTTCTTT
few TRBJ1-1 TRBV24-1 TRBD1 CATSDLAGGTEAFF TGTGCCACCAGTGATTTGGCAGGGGGAACTGAAGCTTTCTTT
many TRBJ1-1 TRBV10-2 TRBD1 CASSEPPGQGNTEAFF TGCGCCAGCAGTGAGCCGCCCGGACAGGGGAACACTGAAGCTTTCTTT
few TRBJ1-5 TRBV12-3/TRBV12-4 NA CASSLTGTPQHF TGTGCCAGCAGTTTGACAGGAACACCCCAGCATTTT
many TRBJ1-3 TRBV7-9 TRBD1 CASSTIGQAGNTIYF TGTGCCAGCAGCACTATAGGACAGGCTGGAAACACCATATATTTT
few TRBJ1-3 TRBV29-1 NA CSASFRGNTIYF TGCAGCGCCTCATTCCGTGGAAACACCATATATTTT
NA TRBJ1-5 TRBV19 TRBD1 CASSTGQGAQPQHF TGTGCCAGTAGTACAGGACAGGGAGCTCAGCCCCAGCATTTT
few TRBJ1-5 TRBV12-3/TRBV12-4 TRBD1 CASNSGTGGQPQHF TGTGCCAGCAATTCCGGGACAGGGGGTCAGCCCCAGCATTTT
many TRBJ2-5 TRBV9 TRBD2 CASSFSGRVEETQYF TGTGCCAGCAGCTTTAGCGGGAGGGTAGAGGAGACCCAGTACTTC
NA TRBJ1-4 TRBV7-9 NA CASSLLRQELFF TGTGCCAGCAGCCTACTTCGACAGGAACTGTTTTTT
NA TRBJ1-4 TRBV7-3 TRBD1 CASRSGDSEKLFF TGTGCCAGCAGAAGCGGGGACAGCGAAAAACTGTTTTTT
NA TRBJ1-1 TRBV24-1 TRBD1 CATKDRGTNTEAFF TGTGCCACCAAGGACAGGGGGACTAACACTGAAGCTTTCTTT